This TCR beta chain was sequenced during a study of monozygotic twins with inflammatory bowel disease. TCRdb reprocessed the 5' RACE reads, with one entry per CDR3 protein and no DNA. Recorded here are some 190,000 distinct CDR3 sequences; the top ten clones represent around 7.7%. Input material: blood. The clonotype was recovered from a human donor with ulcerative colitis or Crohn's disease, or a healthy co-twin of an affected twin (not recorded which).

The chain's CDR3 is CATSDPHRKGGYGYTF. The chain uses TRBV24-1 and TRBJ1-2. This CDR3 is built from 16 residues. Per germline, CDR1 KGHDR and CDR2 SFDVKD.